What follows are 28 T cell receptor beta chains derived from one specimen sequenced in a study of response to subunit inactivated influenza vaccine. One entry per CDR3 protein, called by TCRdb with MiXCR from the RT-PCR reads. The sample records approximately 700,000 distinct CDR3 sequences, less than 20% being singletons. The source was PBMCs from blood, collected 11 to 12 days after vaccination. The receptors were sampled from a middle-aged man who received an inactivated influenza vaccine.

For this clonotype: An end of the junction does not agree with germline; a read error may underlie this. V and J are TRBV28 and TRBJ1-2; 7 bases fit TRBD1. This CDR3 spans 14 amino acids. Germline-derived CDR1 and CDR2 are MDHEN and SYDVKM. The CDR3 is CASILGGTDYGYTF. CDR3 nucleotide sequence: TGTGCCAGCATTTTAGGCGGGACAGACTATGGTTACACCTTC.

This clonotype was observed a few times. The chain combines TRBV6-1 with TRBJ1-6; 7 bases are shared with TRBD1. Germline CDR1 reads MNHNS; CDR2 reads SASEGT. The CDR3 totals 13 residues. The ends lost 7 bases at V and 8 bases at J; junction bases unmatched: 5. The CDR3 DNA sequence: TGTGCCAGCAAGCGACAGGGATATTCACCCCTCCACTTT. This encodes CASKRQGYSPLHF.

In this sample, this clonotype turned up many times. The chain combines TRBV7-2 with TRBJ2-7; D perhaps matches TRBD2 (6 bases). Germline V lookup: CDR1 SGHTA, CDR2 FQGNSA. V was pared by 2 bases and J by 1 base, with 12 bases between. The CDR3 totals 15 residues. In DNA, the CDR3 is TGTGCCAGCAGCTTATCGCGGGGTTTGTCCTACGAGCAGTACTTC. Translated: CASSLSRGLSYEQYF.

This clonotype was picked up many times. The chain has TRBV7-2 and TRBJ2-1; D gene unclear. The V end was cut by 3 bases, the J end by 7 bases, with 10 bases between. CDR1 and CDR2 (germline): SGHTA, FQGNSA. This CDR3 is built from 13 residues. The CDR3 reads CASSFWGENEQFF. For the CDR3, the DNA is TGTGCCAGCAGCTTTTGGGGTGAGAATGAGCAGTTCTTC.

V gene TRBV5-5 combines with J gene TRBJ2-3; D is perhaps TRBD1 or TRBD2 (6 bases each). Germline CDR1 reads SGHKS; CDR2 reads YYEKEE (reference sequence). The V end lost 9 bases, the J end lost 5 bases, and 16 bases lay between the germline ends. There are 13 residues in the CDR3. The CDR3: CAIGPGAIDTQYF. Written as DNA, the CDR3 is TGTGCCATCGGCCCGGGGGCCATAGATACGCAGTATTTT. Variable domain in full (rest from reference TRBV5-5 and TRBJ2-3): DAGVTQSPTHLIKTRGQQVTLRCSPISGHKSVSWYQQVLGQGPQFIFQYYEKEERGRGNFPDRFSARQFPNYSSELNVNALLLGDSALYLCAIGPGAIDTQYFGPGTRLTVL.

There are a few counts of this clonotype. The chain carries TRBV29-1 and TRBJ2-5, with TRBD1 matching over 9 bases. This CDR3 contains 13 residues. Unmatched junction bases numbered 6, after V lost 7 bases and J lost 3 bases. CDR1 is SQVTM and CDR2 is ANQGSEA in the germline V gene. This chain's CDR3 is CSANRGRKETQYF. Here the CDR3 DNA reads TGCAGCGCAAACAGGGGGCGTAAAGAGACCCAGTACTTC.

This clonotype was counted a few times. The V gene is TRBV7-2, the J gene TRBJ2-3; 9 nucleotides align to TRBD2. This CDR3 is built from 16 residues. Germline CDR1 reads SGHTA; CDR2 reads FQGNSA. Unmatched junction bases numbered 12, after V lost 3 bases and J lost 8 bases. CDR3 nucleotide sequence: TGTGCCAGCAGCTTCCAAGCTAGCGGGGCCCCCGGTACGCAGTATTTT. Amino acids: CASSFQASGAPGTQYF.

This clonotype was recorded a few times. V usage is TRBV7-8 and J usage is TRBJ2-4; no clear D. Germline V gene data show CDR1 as SGHVS and CDR2 as FQNEAQ. V was cut by 4 bases and J by 0 bases, with 19 bases left in between. CDR3 size: 18 residues. The CDR3 coding sequence is TGTGCCAGCAGCTCATTGGCACCGGCCCTGTTAGCCAAAAACATTCAGTACTTC. Its translation: CASSSLAPALLAKNIQYF.

A remark on this clonotype: A much larger clone sits a single nucleotide away, making a read error possible. The J gene is TRBJ2-2, the V gene TRBV7-2; no clear D. The CDR3 has 12 amino acids. Germline values: CDR1 SGHTA, CDR2 FQGNSA. CDR3 DNA sequence: TGTGCCTGCAGGCAAAGCACCGGGGAGCTGTTTTTT. This encodes CACRQSTGELFF.

This clonotype has more than one count but fewer than ten. V gene TRBV28 combines with J gene TRBJ2-5; D is uncertain. Germline values: CDR1 MDHEN, CDR2 SYDVKM. The CDR3 consists of 13 residues. Trimming took off 5 bases at V and 13 bases at J, with 20 bases between the two ends. DNA for the CDR3: TGTGCCAGCAGTCTTTTTTCTCCACCCCTAATGTACTTC. Its translation is CASSLFSPPLMYF.

This chain joins TRBV5-1 and TRBJ1-1, with D perhaps TRBD1 (6 bases). Trimming took 4 bases from V and 0 from J, leaving 16 bases between them. The CDR3 has 16 residues. Germline V lookup: CDR1 SGHRS, CDR2 YFSETQ. The CDR3 DNA reads TGCGCCAGCAGCCAAAACAGGGACGGGATGAACACTGAAGCTTTCTTT. Translated: CASSQNRDGMNTEAFF. Full variable domain (missing parts from reference TRBV5-1 and TRBJ1-1): KAGVTQTPRYLIKTRGQQVTLSCSPISGHRSVSWYQQTPGQGLQFLFEYFSETQRNKGNFPGRFSGRQFSNSRSEMNVSTLELGDSALYLCASSQNRDGMNTEAFFGQGTRLTVV.

In this sample, this clonotype turned up a few times. This chain uses TRBV7-9 with TRBJ2-7; 7 bases fit TRBD2. Germline CDR1 SEHNR, CDR2 FQNEAQ (reference sequence). J gave up 3 bases and V 2 bases, and 4 bases lay outside the gene matches. The CDR3 totals 14 residues. The CDR3: CASSLNAGVYEQYF. CDR3 sequence (DNA): TGTGCCAGCAGCTTAAACGCGGGGGTCTACGAGCAGTACTTC. Using reference TRBV7-9 and TRBJ2-7 for the parts outside the CDR3, the full variable domain is DTGVSQNPRHKITKRGQNVTFRCDPISEHNRLYWYRQTLGQGPEFLTYFQNEAQLEKSRLLSDRFSAERPKGSFSTLEIQRTEQGDSAMYLCASSLNAGVYEQYFGPGTRLTVT.

This clonotype has only a few counts. The chain joins TRBV28 to TRBJ2-5; 10 bases are a match to TRBD2. The V gene end was trimmed by 1 base and the J gene end by 5 bases; junction bases not matched to a gene: 10. The germline CDR1 and CDR2 sequences are MDHEN and SYDVKM. The CDR3 is made up of 17 amino acids. CDR3 residues: CASSLFPSGGALETQYF. For the CDR3, the DNA is TGTGCCAGCAGTTTATTCCCGAGCGGGGGGGCCCTGGAGACCCAGTACTTC.

The CDR3 sequence is CAISERTGTGNTDTQYF. CDR3 sequence (DNA): TGTGCCATCAGTGAGAGGACCGGGACAGGGAACACAGATACGCAGTATTTT. The chain carries TRBV10-3 and TRBJ2-3, with 9 bases identical to TRBD1. Looked up from germline, CDR1 is ENHRY and CDR2 is SYGVKD. The CDR3 consists of 17 residues. With 2 bases clipped from V and 2 bases from J, the junction kept 8 bases outside the gene matches.

This clonotype was counted only a few times. The chain recombines TRBV29-1 with TRBJ1-1; D is ambiguous. Germline V gene lookup returns CDR1 SQVTM and CDR2 ANQGSEA. V lost 6 bases, J lost 4 bases, and 15 bases lay in between. The CDR3 sequence is 13 residues long. CDR3 in DNA: TGCAGCGTCCCCTCGGGGTCCGGCACTGAAGCTTTCTTT. This codes for CSVPSGSGTEAFF.

This clonotype came up a few times. This rearrangement joins TRBV7-8 to TRBJ2-1; the D gene is possibly TRBD2 (6 bases). The V end was cut by 7 bases, the J end by 3 bases, with 19 bases between. The length of the CDR3 is 16 residues. The germline gives CDR1 SGHVS, CDR2 FQNEAQ. CDR3 in DNA: TGTGCCAGCACCCAGGGCCGGGACTCGTACTACAATGAGCAGTTCTTC. Translation: CASTQGRDSYYNEQFF.

The chain carries TRBV7-2 and TRBJ1-1; D is undetermined. Germline V CDR1 and CDR2: SGHTA, FQGNSA. Trimming removed 8 bases from V and 6 bases from J, with 13 bases in between. The CDR3 is 12 amino acids. This CDR3 is CASGRARPEAFF. CDR3 bases: TGTGCCAGCGGGAGAGCGCGGCCTGAAGCTTTCTTT.

Only a few counts were recorded for this clonotype. V and J are TRBV5-1 and TRBJ2-1, with 16 bases aligning to TRBD2. CDR1 and CDR2 from the germline V gene are SGHRS and YFSETQ. V shed 1 base, J shed 0 bases, and the junction held 7 bases outside the gene matches. The CDR3 is 20 residues long. Written as DNA, the CDR3 is TGCGCCAGCAGCTTGCTCCCAGGGACTAGCGGGAGGGGCTCCTACAATGAGCAGTTCTTC. It specifies CASSLLPGTSGRGSYNEQFF.

This clonotype came up a few times. The rearrangement joins TRBV7-9 to TRBJ2-5; TRBD2 agrees at 8 bases. The CDR3 spans 17 residues. J gave up 5 bases and V 1 base, and 12 bases lay outside the gene matches. Germline V gene data show CDR1 as SEHNR and CDR2 as FQNEAQ (reference sequence). The CDR3 spells CASSLGRLALIRETQYF. The CDR3 DNA follows: TGTGCCAGCAGCTTAGGGAGACTAGCGTTAATCCGGGAGACCCAGTACTTC.

This chain connects TRBV9 to TRBJ2-7; unclear D gene. This CDR3 region has 14 residues. Trimming removed 0 bases from V and 4 bases from J, with 11 bases in between. Germline values: CDR1 SGDLS, CDR2 YYNGEE. The CDR3 reads CASSVEGRAYEQYF. CDR3 nucleotide sequence: TGTGCCAGCAGCGTAGAAGGACGGGCATACGAGCAGTACTTC.

In its sample, this clonotype was seen many times. The chain carries TRBV15 and TRBJ1-1; 8 nucleotides agree with TRBD1. The V gene's germline CDR1 is LNHNV and CDR2 YYDKDF (reference sequence). CDR3 length equals 16 residues. V lost 3 bases and J lost 5; bases outside the gene matches: 11. The CDR3 here is CATSRGDLRGRTEAFF. As DNA, the CDR3 is TGTGCCACCAGCAGGGGAGACCTCAGGGGGCGGACTGAAGCTTTCTTT.

This clonotype was picked up a small number of times. The V gene is TRBV20-1, the J gene TRBJ2-1, with a possible D match to TRBD2 (5 bases). The CDR3 runs 16 residues. Germline values: CDR1 DFQATT, CDR2 SNEGSKA (reference sequence). The V gene lost 1 base and the J gene lost 0 bases, with 13 bases spanning the gap. CDR3 loop: CSARGSFGGSYNEQFF. The CDR3 nucleotides are TGCAGTGCTAGAGGTTCCTTCGGAGGCTCCTACAATGAGCAGTTCTTC.

This clonotype was detected ten times or more. The chain recombines TRBV30 with TRBJ1-5; 7 nucleotides match TRBD1. Germline lookup yields CDR1 GTSNPN and CDR2 SVGIG (reference sequence). The CDR3 has 14 amino acids. V lost 3 bases to trimming and J lost 4 bases; unmatched junction nucleotides: 6. CDR3 DNA sequence: TGTGCCTGGAGAGCGGGACAGCCGAATCAGCCCCAGCATTTT. Translated, it gives CAWRAGQPNQPQHF.

This clonotype was counted many times. The chain uses TRBV24-1 and TRBJ1-5; a weak D match, TRBD1 (6 bases). Trimming took off 3 bases at V and 3 bases at J, with 11 bases between the two ends. Germline loops: CDR1 KGHDR, CDR2 SFDVKD. The CDR3 contains 15 residues. For the CDR3, the DNA is TGTGCCACCAGTGATCACCGGGGGCCCAATCAGCCCCAGCATTTT. Protein sequence: CATSDHRGPNQPQHF.

The table lists this clonotype with a few counts. This sequence joins TRBV5-1 and TRBJ1-4, with D unresolved. Germline values: CDR1 SGHRS, CDR2 YFSETQ. The length of the CDR3 is 15 residues. Trimming took off 0 bases at V and 0 bases at J, with 6 bases between the two ends. In DNA form, the CDR3 reads TGCGCCAGCAGCTTGGAACGGGCAACTAATGAAAAACTGTTTTTT. As protein: CASSLERATNEKLFF.

There are many counts of this clonotype. This rearrangement joins TRBV5-1 to TRBJ2-4; D gene uncertain. The CDR3 is 15 amino acids. Looked up from germline, CDR1 is SGHRS and CDR2 is YFSETQ. V was shortened by 4 bases and J by 4 bases, with 15 bases between the two germline ends. Here the CDR3 reads CASSPATTQKNIQYF. The CDR3, as DNA: TGCGCCAGCAGCCCTGCCACGACACAGAAAAACATTCAGTACTTC.

V usage is TRBV6-2 or TRBV6-3 and J usage is TRBJ2-1; 7 positions match TRBD1. Losses at the gene ends were 6 bases for V and 7 bases for J; bases not matched to a gene: 3. The length of the CDR3 is 12 residues. Germline CDR1 reads MNHEY; CDR2 reads SVGEGT. CDR3 DNA: TGTGCCAGCAGGATACAGGGGAATGAGCAGTTCTTC. Its translation: CASRIQGNEQFF.

The chain recombines TRBV3-1 with TRBJ2-5; D gene uncertain. The V end lost 8 bases, the J end lost 2 bases, and 12 bases lay between the germline ends. Germline V CDR1 and CDR2: LGHDT, YNNKEL (reference sequence). The CDR3 has 13 amino acids. Here the CDR3 DNA reads TGTGCCAGCGGTAACAGTTTACAAGAGACCCAGTACTTC. Protein sequence: CASGNSLQETQYF.